This TCR beta chain appears in the sequencing data of a study of T cell responses to AZD1222 COVID-19 vaccine (dated by TCRdb to the early 2020s). About the investigation overall: TCR sequencing was performed for roughly 240 trial participants, of whom 200 to 210 were given two doses of AZD1222 and around 25 were given two doses of MenACWY control vaccine. Trial participants were enrolled by age into subgroups of 18-55, 56-69 and 70-plus years, and about 150, 27 and 61 TCR-sequenced participants, respectively, were included in these subgroups.

Its CDR3 holds 14 amino acids, cysteine through phenylalanine. The read is trimmed to its CDR3 DNA, 42 bases read in frame from base 1. CDR1 SGHDN and CDR2 FVKESK were looked up in the germline V gene. V lost 1 base and J lost 3 bases; the stretch between them is 8 bases long. The CDR3 regions of human TCRbeta chains were analyzed by immunosequencing. The published analysis was carried out like this. Repertoire TCRs were checked for matches against a reference library of SARS-CoV-2-specific TCRs that had been generated using the MIRA antigen-specificity platform. Breadth meant the fraction of unique TCRs that were SARS-CoV-2-associated, whereas depth meant the fraction of total T cells that were SARS-CoV-2-associated. Each spike-specific TCR was assigned to its reactive spike region and to a CD4 or CD8 class using the MIRA data. Log10-transformed breadth and depth values were compared by one-way ANOVA with Sidak's multiple comparisons tests. The clones in this table, taken by TCRdb from immuneACCESS, are in-frame only. Not every clone is retained; where verified, under half of the shortfall comes from an unresolved V gene, and the cause of the rest is unknown. V and J calls and clone size follow that table, whereas D and trimming were derived from the DNA. This sample gives just over 150,000 clones in total; about 89% of them show up just once. Of the sample, about a tenth is held by the ten largest clones.

This clone was counted once. Its antigen is unknown. The sample holds no much larger clone one base away, and base qualities are not on file. Points the paper makes about the study in general: Because no samples from the day 14 peak response were available, repertoires could be characterized only after the peak T cell response. CD4 TCRs associated with the vaccine covered the entire spike protein, and the dominant responses were in regions 160-218 and 743-854. Conclusions about previously exposed vaccinees were limited because only six AZD1222 recipients were SARS-CoV-2 seropositive at baseline. Most participants were white British and females outnumbered males, and the authors suggested that clonal diversity may have been underestimated. In the small 56-69-year group, the increase in depth fell short of significance, most likely because of low power. Epitopes outside the regions mutated in the B.1.351 and B.1.1.7 variants were reportedly recognized by nearly half of the unique spike-specific TCRs. A significant rise in spike-specific TCR breadth and depth was observed after two AZD1222 doses relative to day 0 and relative to MenACWY recipients.

The time point label of this sample denotes: about 28 days (+/-7) after the second vaccine dose. AZD1222 recipients whose second dose came at about 4 weeks and those whose second dose came at about 12 weeks were combined into one group, since spike-specific TCR depth and breadth did not differ between the two schedules. Vaccinee samples were obtained from the UK trials COV001 and COV002, which included a single-blind randomized controlled phase 2/3 trial of AZD1222 (ChAdOx1 nCoV-19) in healthy adults. For TCRbeta chain sequencing, PBMC samples from trial participants were taken at day 0 and at day 28 after the second dose.

This sample comprised peripheral blood, obtained 28 days after the second AZD1222 dose. This chain joins TRBV14 to TRBJ2-3, with the D gene not clear enough to name. The origin of this receptor is an adult who received the AZD1222 COVID-19 vaccine. For the CDR3, the sequence is CASSQVPVTDTQYF. The nucleotide sequence reads as follows: TGTGCCAGCAGCCAAGTCCCTGTGACAGATACGCAGTATTTT.